One sample yielded the 8 T cell receptor beta chains listed below, sequenced in a study of regulatory T cells in long-lasting Graves disease. The time point: newly diagnosed GD, antithyroid drugs for less than 3 months. There was RNA extracted from PBMCs, and the TCR library was made from it. Construction of TCR beta libraries relied on iRepertoire HTBI primers and on Arm-PCR targeting CDR3 regions. Using its own MiXCR run on the multiplex PCR reads, TCRdb lists one record per CDR3 protein. Here the sample spans 350,000 to 550,000 distinct CDR3 sequences, more than 12% being singletons. These data are also associated with another study on T cells in Graves' hyperthyroidism and ophthalmopathy.

Sequenced here: peripheral blood mononuclear cells (PBMCs), sampled at new diagnosis, from a patient treated with antithyroid drugs. These receptors all come from a woman in her 30s with Graves disease.

The rearrangement joins TRBV6-1 to TRBJ1-1, with D possibly matching TRBD1 (5 bases). The V end was cut by 5 bases, the J end by 0 bases, with 13 bases between. The CDR3 contains 15 residues. Germline V gives CDR1 MNHNS, CDR2 SASEGT. CDR3 in amino acids: CASSHTGVMNTEAFF. In nucleotides, the CDR3 is TGTGCCAGCAGTCACACAGGTGTTATGAACACTGAAGCTTTCTTT.

The table lists this clonotype with many counts. The gene calls are TRBV27 and TRBJ1-6; 8 bases map to TRBD1. Germline CDR1 reads MNHEY; CDR2 reads SMNVEV (reference sequence). The V and J ends lost 4 bases and 7 bases, in that order; junction bases with no gene match: 6. The CDR3 extends over 15 amino acids. As DNA, the CDR3 is TGTGCCAGCAGTTACCGGGACAGGTCAAATTCACCCCTCCACTTT. Its translation: CASSYRDRSNSPLHF.

This clonotype came up many times. The chain employs TRBV6-1 and TRBJ2-2; D possibly uses TRBD1 or TRBD2 (5 bases each). The V gene's germline CDR1 is MNHNS and CDR2 SASEGT. There are 14 residues in the CDR3. Trimming removed 6 bases at V and 7 bases at J, with 15 bases between. The CDR3: CASSAGAPGGELFF. The CDR3 nucleotides read TGTGCCAGCAGCGCCGGGGCCCCTGGCGGGGAGCTGTTTTTT.

In this sample, this clonotype turned up many times. The chain links TRBV7-9 to TRBJ1-1; D uncertain. In germline, CDR1 is SEHNR, CDR2 FQNEAQ (reference sequence). V lost 1 base to trimming and J lost 0 bases, with 9 bases between them. This CDR3 region has 15 residues. The CDR3 spells CASSLDMGMNTEAFF. The CDR3 nucleotides are TGTGCCAGCAGCTTAGATATGGGAATGAACACTGAAGCTTTCTTT.

Ten or more counts support this clonotype. The chain combines TRBV12-3 or TRBV12-4 with TRBJ2-3; D ambiguous. Trimming removed 3 bases at V and 3 bases at J, with 13 bases between. The CDR3 is made up of 15 amino acids. CDR3 in DNA: TGTGCCAGCAGTTTGGCGTTCGGCGGAACAGATACGCAGTATTTT. Its translation is CASSLAFGGTDTQYF.

This clonotype was picked up many times. The genes are TRBV20-1 and TRBJ2-1, with a weak D call TRBD2 (5 bases). In germline, CDR1 is DFQATT, CDR2 SNEGSKA (reference sequence). The CDR3 spans 11 residues. Trimming took off 5 bases at V and 10 bases at J, with 12 bases between the two ends. CDR3 sequence (DNA): TGCAGTGCTTGGGAGATGGGGGAGCAGTTCTTC. Its protein product is CSAWEMGEQFF.

This clonotype was seen ten or more times. The CDR3 nucleotides are TGTGCCAGCAGCCAAGCCTACAAGGATCAGCCCCAGCATTTT. This sequence encodes CASSQAYKDQPQHF. The genes are TRBV3-1 and TRBJ1-5; D is unclear. Germline V gene lookup returns CDR1 LGHDT and CDR2 YNNKEL (reference sequence). With 1 base removed from V and 5 bases from J, the gap between germline ends came to 9 bases. The CDR3 totals 14 residues.

There are many counts of this clonotype. The rearrangement links TRBV27 to TRBJ2-2; D is uncertain. Germline V gene sequence: CDR1 MNHEY, CDR2 SMNVEV (reference sequence). This CDR3 has 13 residues. The ends were cut back, 1 base at V and 4 bases at J, with 4 bases in the middle. Written as DNA, the CDR3 is TGTGCCAGCAGTTTATACAGCACCGGGGAGCTGTTTTTT. Translation: CASSLYSTGELFF.